The rows below give T cell receptor beta chains drawn from one sample of a study of vaccination effects on CD4 cells after COVID-19. These receptors have no known antigen. Using immunoSEQ multiplex PCR, the repertoire was profiled, and TCRdb retains in-frame clones only, with some absent. Among around 83,000 clones, around 76% were seen once, and the ten largest hold 1.5% to 2%. The material was CD4+ T cells from PBMCs cultured with HCoV-229E spike peptides, obtained before COVID-19 vaccination. Receptors were obtained from a human donor who received a COVID-19 vaccine. Both conserved end residues are part of each CDR3. A D gene is named only where the DNA matches it firmly. Some rows mark clone size as missing; the rest say once, few, many or name a class of expanded clone.

V gene: TRBV6-5
D gene: TRBD1
J gene: TRBJ1-5
clone size: .
CDR3 protein: CASSYQGVQPQHF
CDR3 DNA: TGTGCCAGCAGCTATCAGGGGGTTCAGCCCCAGCATTTT

V gene: TRBV24-1
D gene: TRBD1
J gene: TRBJ2-2
clone size: .
CDR3 protein: CATSDLQDRRNTGELFF
CDR3 DNA: TGTGCCACCAGTGATTTGCAGGACAGGAGGAACACCGGGGAGCTGTTTTTT

V gene: TRBV6-5
D gene: .
J gene: TRBJ2-3
clone size: .
CDR3 protein: CASSYRGTLTDTQYF
CDR3 DNA: TGTGCCAGCAGTTACAGGGGGACACTAACAGATACGCAGTATTTT

V gene: TRBV7-8
D gene: .
J gene: TRBJ1-2
clone size: .
CDR3 protein: CASSLAAHYNGYTF
CDR3 DNA: TGTGCCAGCAGCTTAGCAGCACACTATAATGGCTACACCTTC

V gene: TRBV3-1/TRBV3-2
D gene: .
J gene: TRBJ2-3
clone size: .
CDR3 protein: CASSLDTDTQYF
CDR3 DNA: TGTGCCAGCAGCCTGGACACAGATACGCAGTATTTT

V gene: TRBV3-1/TRBV3-2
D gene: TRBD2
J gene: TRBJ2-2
clone size: .
CDR3 protein: CASRLAGNTGELFF
CDR3 DNA: TGTGCCAGCAGACTAGCGGGTAACACCGGGGAGCTGTTTTTT

V gene: TRBV9
D gene: .
J gene: TRBJ2-3
clone size: .
CDR3 protein: CASSVATGYGTQYF
CDR3 DNA: TGTGCCAGCAGCGTAGCTACAGGGTACGGTACGCAGTATTTT

V gene: TRBV24-1
D gene: TRBD1
J gene: TRBJ2-1
clone size: .
CDR3 protein: CATSTDRVGDEQFF
CDR3 DNA: TGTGCCACCAGTACGGACAGGGTTGGAGATGAGCAGTTCTTC

V gene: TRBV10-1
D gene: .
J gene: TRBJ1-1
clone size: .
CDR3 protein: CASSEIVGGRAFF
CDR3 DNA: TGCGCCAGCAGTGAAATCGTGGGGGGAAGAGCTTTCTTT

V gene: TRBV19
D gene: .
J gene: TRBJ1-5
clone size: few
CDR3 protein: CASQTDSSNQPQHF
CDR3 DNA: TGTGCCAGTCAGACAGATTCTAGCAATCAGCCCCAGCATTTT

V gene: TRBV2
D gene: TRBD2
J gene: TRBJ2-3
clone size: .
CDR3 protein: CASKGLDDTQYF
CDR3 DNA: TGTGCCAGCAAAGGACTAGACGATACGCAGTATTTT

V gene: TRBV27
D gene: .
J gene: TRBJ2-4
clone size: .
CDR3 protein: CASSLSFGNIQYF
CDR3 DNA: TGTGCCAGCAGTTTATCGTTCGGGAACATTCAGTACTTC

V gene: TRBV5-1
D gene: .
J gene: TRBJ2-1
clone size: few
CDR3 protein: CASSLVQGHEEQFF
CDR3 DNA: TGCGCCAGCAGCTTGGTCCAGGGTCATGAGGAGCAGTTCTTC

V gene: TRBV18
D gene: .
J gene: TRBJ2-2
clone size: .
CDR3 protein: CASSLDTGTGELFF
CDR3 DNA: TGTGCCAGCTCACTGGACACGGGCACCGGGGAGCTGTTTTTT

V gene: TRBV5-6
D gene: .
J gene: TRBJ2-1
clone size: .
CDR3 protein: CASSLDGRGGVGQFF
CDR3 DNA: TGTGCCAGCAGCTTGGATGGCAGGGGAGGCGTAGGGCAGTTCTTC

V gene: TRBV18
D gene: .
J gene: TRBJ1-6
clone size: .
CDR3 protein: CASSDSRQGTSPLHF
CDR3 DNA: TGTGCCAGCTCAGATTCCAGGCAGGGTACTTCACCCCTCCACTTT

V gene: TRBV4-3
D gene: .
J gene: TRBJ1-2
clone size: .
CDR3 protein: CASSQEPGRYGYTF
CDR3 DNA: TGCGCCAGCAGCCAAGAGCCAGGGAGATATGGCTACACCTTC

V gene: TRBV14
D gene: .
J gene: TRBJ2-3
clone size: few
CDR3 protein: CASSRGLTDTQYF
CDR3 DNA: TGTGCCAGCAGCCGGGGCTTAACAGATACGCAGTATTTT

V gene: TRBV10-2
D gene: .
J gene: TRBJ2-6
clone size: .
CDR3 protein: CASSDLTRSGANVLTF
CDR3 DNA: TGCGCCAGCAGTGACTTAACTAGGTCTGGGGCCAACGTCCTGACTTTC

V gene: TRBV7-2
D gene: TRBD2
J gene: TRBJ2-1
clone size: few
CDR3 protein: CASSLASGVYNEQFF
CDR3 DNA: TGTGCCAGCAGCTTAGCGAGCGGGGTCTACAATGAGCAGTTCTTC

V gene: TRBV10-1
D gene: .
J gene: TRBJ1-4
clone size: few
CDR3 protein: CASSEIRQNEKLFF
CDR3 DNA: TGCGCCAGCAGTGAGATCAGGCAGAATGAAAAACTGTTTTTT

V gene: TRBV3-1/TRBV3-2
D gene: .
J gene: TRBJ1-2
clone size: .
CDR3 protein: CASSRMAGANYGYTF
CDR3 DNA: TGTGCCAGCAGCCGAATGGCAGGAGCTAACTATGGCTACACCTTC

V gene: TRBV5-5
D gene: TRBD2
J gene: TRBJ2-3
clone size: .
CDR3 protein: CASSEGLAGASTDTQYF
CDR3 DNA: TGTGCCAGCAGCGAGGGACTAGCGGGAGCTAGCACAGATACGCAGTATTTT

V gene: TRBV7-2
D gene: TRBD1
J gene: TRBJ2-1
clone size: few
CDR3 protein: CASSSKTGAYNEQFF
CDR3 DNA: TGTGCCAGCAGCTCGAAGACAGGGGCCTACAATGAGCAGTTCTTC

V gene: TRBV12-3/TRBV12-4
D gene: .
J gene: TRBJ2-1
clone size: .
CDR3 protein: CASSVGTYNEQFF
CDR3 DNA: TGTGCCAGCAGTGTGGGGACCTACAATGAGCAGTTCTTC

V gene: TRBV29-1
D gene: TRBD2
J gene: TRBJ2-2
clone size: few
CDR3 protein: CSYRAGGVSGELFF
CDR3 DNA: TGCAGCTATAGAGCGGGGGGGGTCTCCGGGGAGCTGTTTTTT

V gene: TRBV3-1/TRBV3-2
D gene: .
J gene: TRBJ1-4
clone size: .
CDR3 protein: CASSLQGVGEKLFF
CDR3 DNA: TGTGCCAGCAGCCTGCAGGGAGTAGGAGAAAAACTGTTTTTT

V gene: TRBV3-1/TRBV3-2
D gene: TRBD2
J gene: TRBJ2-5
clone size: few
CDR3 protein: CASRSTGGNQYF
CDR3 DNA: TGTGCCAGCAGGTCGACGGGGGGGAACCAGTACTTC

V gene: TRBV21-1
D gene: .
J gene: TRBJ2-5
clone size: .
CDR3 protein: CASSKGRQETQYF
CDR3 DNA: TGTGCCAGCAGCAAAGGGAGACAAGAGACCCAGTACTTC

V gene: TRBV9
D gene: TRBD1
J gene: TRBJ2-3
clone size: .
CDR3 protein: CASSVGDSTSTDTQYF
CDR3 DNA: TGTGCCAGCAGCGTAGGGGACAGCACTAGCACAGATACGCAGTATTTT

V gene: TRBV9
D gene: .
J gene: TRBJ1-3
clone size: .
CDR3 protein: CASSVVGSKGNTIYF
CDR3 DNA: TGTGCCAGCAGCGTAGTGGGCAGCAAGGGAAACACCATATATTTT

V gene: TRBV20-1
D gene: TRBD1
J gene: TRBJ1-2
clone size: once
CDR3 protein: CSAIDRDRYTF
CDR3 DNA: TGCAGTGCTATAGACAGGGATCGCTACACCTTC

V gene: TRBV10-3
D gene: .
J gene: TRBJ1-1
clone size: .
CDR3 protein: CAIREGSRGNTEAFF
CDR3 DNA: TGTGCCATCCGCGAGGGGAGTAGAGGAAACACTGAAGCTTTCTTT

V gene: TRBV5-8
D gene: .
J gene: TRBJ1-6
clone size: .
CDR3 protein: CASSLDTGYSPLHF
CDR3 DNA: TGTGCCAGCAGCTTGGATACAGGGTATTCACCCCTCCACTTT

V gene: TRBV9
D gene: TRBD1
J gene: TRBJ1-2
clone size: .
CDR3 protein: CASSVGLGQGYGYTF
CDR3 DNA: TGTGCCAGCAGCGTAGGGCTAGGACAGGGCTATGGCTACACCTTC

V gene: TRBV11-2
D gene: .
J gene: TRBJ1-1
clone size: .
CDR3 protein: CASSLVQGNTEAFF
CDR3 DNA: TGTGCCAGCAGCTTAGTACAGGGAAACACTGAAGCTTTCTTT

V gene: TRBV7-2
D gene: TRBD2
J gene: TRBJ2-2
clone size: once
CDR3 protein: CASSGRLASGELFF
CDR3 DNA: TGTGCCAGCAGCGGACGACTAGCGAGCGGGGAGCTGTTTTTT

V gene: TRBV3-1/TRBV3-2
D gene: .
J gene: TRBJ2-5
clone size: .
CDR3 protein: CASSRLGEIQETQYF
CDR3 DNA: TGTGCCAGCAGCCGCCTTGGGGAGATCCAAGAGACCCAGTACTTC

V gene: TRBV7-2
D gene: TRBD2
J gene: TRBJ2-1
clone size: .
CDR3 protein: CASSLRLAAKSNEQFF
CDR3 DNA: TGTGCCAGCAGCTTAAGACTAGCGGCGAAGTCCAATGAGCAGTTCTTC